Below, one T cell receptor (beta chain) is given with its context. The antigen it binds to is not known. Base quality data are lacking; no much larger clone is found one base away. This specimen belongs to a study of control samples from healthy donors and cancer patients (dated by TCRdb to 2019 to 2021). CDR1 and CDR2, per the germline V gene, are SGHRS and YFSETQ. The CDR3 measures 14 amino acids from cysteine to phenylalanine. The DNA shown is the 42-base CDR3, in frame from base 1. The germline V and J ends show losses of 3 bases and 4 bases respectively, and no gene match explains 0 bases of the junction. Library prep was done by the immunoSEQ multiplex PCR assay. TCRdb obtained this table from immuneACCESS and retained in-frame rearrangements with V and J assigned. These tables miss some clones; where compared with another copy, unresolved V genes account for less than half of the shortfall, and the remainder is unexplained. This sample gives 78,000 or so clones in total; about 90% of them show up just once. In total, the top ten clones hold just under 4% of the sample.

The sequenced material came from blood. The TCR sequence derives from a woman in her forties or fifties in good health. The chain employs TRBV5-1 and TRBJ2-2, with 10 middle bases fitting TRBD1. The CDR3 region: CASSWTGGTGELFF. The base sequence is TGCGCCAGCAGCTGGACAGGGGGCACCGGGGAGCTGTTTTTT.